One T cell receptor (beta chain) is described in this entry. The CDR3 sequence is 16 residues long. Germline V gene sequence: CDR1 MDHEN, CDR2 SYDVKM. V lost 2 bases and J lost 3; bases outside the gene matches: 7. The entry originates in a study of CD8+ T cells in alopecia areata. The treatment denotes: oral pan-JAK inhibitor, 5-10 mg twice daily. As the sequencing template, cDNA was produced by extracting RNA and reverse transcribing it. The protocol was immunoSEQ multiplex PCR, while the TCRdb copy is restricted to in-frame clones and leaves out a portion. The sample holds some 58,000 clones, 40% to 55% seen once.

V usage is TRBV28 and J usage is TRBJ1-2, with TRBD1 identical over 9 bases. The TCR sequence derives from a human donor with alopecia areata. Sequenced material: CD8+ T cells sorted from blood, taken at approximately week 36, from a patient treated with tofacitinib. The CDR3: CASSLVRRDRDYGYTF. The CDR3 bases are TGTGCCAGCAGTTTAGTTAGGAGGGACAGGGACTATGGCTACACCTTC.